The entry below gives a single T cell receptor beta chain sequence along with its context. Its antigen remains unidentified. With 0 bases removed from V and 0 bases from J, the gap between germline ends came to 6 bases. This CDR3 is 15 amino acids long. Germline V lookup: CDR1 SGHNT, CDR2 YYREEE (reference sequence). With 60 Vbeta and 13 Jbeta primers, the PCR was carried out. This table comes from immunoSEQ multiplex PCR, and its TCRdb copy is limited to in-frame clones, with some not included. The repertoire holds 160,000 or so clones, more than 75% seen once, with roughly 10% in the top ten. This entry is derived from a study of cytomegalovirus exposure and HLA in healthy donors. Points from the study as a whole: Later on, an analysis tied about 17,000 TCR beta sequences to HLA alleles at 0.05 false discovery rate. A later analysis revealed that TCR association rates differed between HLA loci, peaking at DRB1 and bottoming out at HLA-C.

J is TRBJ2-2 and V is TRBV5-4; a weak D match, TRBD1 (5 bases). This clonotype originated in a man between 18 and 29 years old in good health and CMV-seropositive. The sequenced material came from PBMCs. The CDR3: CASSLGQPNTGELFF. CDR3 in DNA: TGTGCCAGCAGCTTGGGACAGCCGAACACCGGGGAGCTGTTTTTT.